The 4 T cell receptor beta chains given below trace back to one sample, sequenced in a study of blood T cell repertoires in COVID-19. Assay used: immunoSEQ multiplex PCR; TCRdb lists only in-frame clones, some missing. The sample contains more than 200,000 clones, about 85% of which appear only once. Sequenced: peripheral blood. These receptor sequences come from a man between 70 and 80 years old with acute or convalescent COVID-19.

The chain employs TRBV7-3 and TRBJ2-5, with 8 nucleotides matching TRBD2. Looked up from germline, CDR1 is SGHTA and CDR2 is FQGTGA. The CDR3 contains 15 residues. V gave up 4 bases and J gave up 2 bases; unmatched junction bases: 6. The CDR3 reads CASSSLAGPQETQYF. In DNA form, the CDR3 reads TGTGCCAGCAGCTCTTTAGCGGGGCCACAAGAGACCCAGTACTTC. The complete variable domain, with remaining parts taken from reference TRBV7-3 and TRBJ2-5, reads GAGVSQTPSNKVTEKGKYVELRCDPISGHTALYWYRQSLGQGPEFLIYFQGTGAADDSGLPNDRFFAVRPEGSVSTLKIQRTERGDSAVYLCASSSLAGPQETQYFGPGTRLLVL.

As DNA, the CDR3 is TGTGCCAGCAGCATCCCCGGGGAGACCCAGTACTTC. Translating it yields CASSIPGETQYF. The chain recombines TRBV28 with TRBJ2-5; D gene uncertain. V lost 6 bases to trimming and J lost 5 bases, with 10 bases between them. Germline V CDR1 and CDR2: MDHEN, SYDVKM. This CDR3 is 12 amino acids long.

This clone was counted only a few times. Other DNA sequences of this sample code for an identical CDR3. The J gene is TRBJ2-3, the V gene TRBV9; D gene unclear. CDR1 is SGDLS and CDR2 is YYNGEE in the germline V gene. The CDR3 runs to 15 residues. Trimming removed 0 bases from V and 2 bases from J, with 10 bases in between. The CDR3 nucleotides are TGTGCCAGCAGCGTAGTCCCACAGAACACAGATACGCAGTATTTT. Amino acid sequence: CASSVVPQNTDTQYF.

V gene TRBV5-1 combines with J gene TRBJ2-3; 7 bases align to TRBD2. Germline V gives CDR1 SGHRS, CDR2 YFSETQ. CDR3 length equals 16 residues. V lost 5 bases, J lost 0 bases, and 9 bases stayed unmatched. The CDR3 DNA is TGCGCCAGCAGGCCCATCGGCGGGAGAAGCACAGATACGCAGTATTTT. This gives the protein CASRPIGGRSTDTQYF.